This T cell receptor beta chain was identified in a study of shared clonotypes between healthy human individuals. General observations from the study: With few donors, the genetic and exposure-history diversity represented was limited.

In regard to this clone: No antigen is known for it.

CD45RO-negative, CCR7-positively selected cells formed the naive CD8 fraction, excluding terminally differentiated effector memory CD45RA+ cells. The V gene lost 5 bases and the J gene lost 0 bases, with 14 bases spanning the gap. This CDR3 spans 16 amino acids. CDR1 and CDR2 (germline): SEHNR, FQNEAQ (reference sequence). Several immunoSEQ plates held equal portions of the genomic DNA taken from each subset. Libraries were prepared by immunoSEQ multiplex PCR; TCRdb keeps only in-frame clonotypes and omits some of them. The sample holds some 1,900,000 clones, approximately 95% seen once. The TCR sequence derives from a man younger than 30 in good health. The genes are TRBV7-9 and TRBJ2-1; D is unclear. Material: naive CD8+ T cells sorted from blood. The CDR3 loop is CASSPPGSLSYNEQFF. DNA of the CDR3: TGTGCCAGCAGCCCCCCTGGAAGCCTCTCCTACAATGAGCAGTTCTTC. Full variable domain (remainder filled in from reference TRBV7-9 and TRBJ2-1): DTGVSQNPRHKITKRGQNVTFRCDPISEHNRLYWYRQTLGQGPEFLTYFQNEAQLEKSRLLSDRFSAERPKGSFSTLEIQRTEQGDSAMYLCASSPPGSLSYNEQFFGPGTRLTVL.